This T cell receptor (beta chain) was identified in a study of OX40 agonist ivuxolimab in advanced cancers. A note on the overall study: The costimulatory receptor OX40 (CD134) was targeted by ivuxolimab, a fully human IgG2 agonistic monoclonal antibody. Prior anti-PD-1, anti-PD-L1 or anti-CTLA-4 therapy was permitted, and 35% to 40% of dose-escalation patients had received checkpoint inhibitors. Partial responses occurred in three dose-escalation patients: two with cutaneous melanoma and one with hepatocellular carcinoma. In the dose-escalation cohort, approximately 82% of patients were male, and the mean age was 60 years with a range of about 23 to 79. Intravenous ivuxolimab was administered to patients every 2 weeks at six dose levels: 0.01, 0.1, 0.3, 1.5, 3 and 10 mg/kg. The paper reports the monotherapy dose-escalation portion (N = 52 patients) of the phase I ivuxolimab trial. The purpose of peripheral TCRbeta sequencing was to test whether ivuxolimab changed TCR sequence diversity and led to clonal T-cell expansion. Of the approximately 50 patients in dose escalation, about 20 had hepatocellular carcinoma, approximately 15 had melanoma, 9 had renal cell carcinoma and 9 had head and neck cancer. Paper-wide results and their limitations: After ivuxolimab, expanded clones were on average more numerous among CD8+ T cells than among CD4+ T cells. Clonal expansion of both CD4+ and CD8+ blood T cells was observed from baseline to week 6 at doses 0.1 to 3.0 mg/kg. Low levels of normalized T-cell clonal expansion were also seen in some nonresponding patients. Partial responders in the 0.1-3.0 mg/kg groups had among the lowest normalized peripheral clonal expansion, especially among CD8+ T cells. The antigen specificity of the peripheral T cells that underwent clonal expansion was not determined.

A note on this clone: The specificity of this receptor is unknown. Qualities for individual bases were not recorded, and no much larger clone is one base off.

For sequencing of the TCRbeta CDR3 region, genomic DNA was extracted from the sorted cells. The immunoSEQ Assay was used to sequence the TCRbeta CDR3 regions. TCRdb limited this immuneACCESS table to in-frame rearrangements with V and J called. A share of clones is missing; checked studies link under half to unresolved V genes, and the rest is unexplained. The sample has some 97,000 clones on record, nearly 90% of them singletons. The top ten hold around 0.15% of the sample. The trial excluded patients who had a history of autoimmune disease or were on systemic immunosuppression. Peripheral blood for TCR sequencing was collected from all dose cohorts at baseline, on cycle 4 day 1, and on cycle 7 day 1. Samples came from an open-label, multicenter, first-in-human phase I dose-escalation trial of ivuxolimab. Adults with locally advanced or metastatic melanoma, renal cell, hepatocellular, or head and neck squamous cell carcinoma were enrolled in the trial. Before TCR sequencing, CD4+ T cells and CD8+ T cells were sorted from peripheral blood as separate populations.

Sequences SNHLY (CDR1) and FYNNEI (CDR2) are obtained from the germline V gene. V is reduced by 3 bases and J by 0 bases, leaving a spacing of 14 bases between them. The CDR3 sequence holds 16 residues, the cysteine and phenylalanine included. The read is trimmed to its CDR3 DNA, 48 bases read in frame from base 1. This sequence was found in an adult with an advanced solid tumor such as melanoma, head and neck, liver or kidney cancer. Sequencing was performed on CD4+ or CD8+ T cells sorted from blood, taken in a trial of the OX40 agonist ivuxolimab. The chain uses TRBV2 and TRBJ1-1; no D gene is confidently identified. The CDR3 loop reads CASSEQQDLLNTEAFF. The DNA sequence is given as TGTGCCAGCAGTGAGCAGCAAGATTTATTGAACACTGAAGCTTTCTTT. Supplemented by the reference TRBV2 and TRBJ1-1 proteins around the CDR3, the complete variable domain is EPEVTQTPSHQVTQMGQEVILRCVPISNHLYFYWYRQILGQKVEFLVSFYNNEISEKSEIFDDQFSVERPDGSNFTLKIRSTKLEDSAMYFCASSEQQDLLNTEAFFGQGTRLTVV.